This record covers a single T cell receptor beta chain. The data were obtained in a study of technical replicates of blood from a few donors. V lost 2 bases and J 5 bases, leaving 9 bases between the germline ends. Germline CDR1 MNHEY, CDR2 SMNVEV (reference sequence). This CDR3 is 13 amino acids long. The data were produced by immunoSEQ multiplex PCR, yet TCRdb's version contains in-frame clones alone and is incomplete. This sample carries 65,000 to 80,000 clones, approximately 93% of them seen once, and the ten largest clones take around 0.4%. The receptor was derived from a human donor in good health. What was sequenced was T cells isolated from PBMCs. V gene TRBV27 combines with J gene TRBJ1-1, with D perhaps TRBD1 (5 bases). CDR3 bases: TGTGCCAGCAGTTTAGGGGGGAAAACTGAAGCTTTCTTT. Protein sequence: CASSLGGKTEAFF.